This T cell receptor beta chain appears in the sequencing data of a study of PD-L1 blockade in urothelial cancer. Trimming took 5 bases from V and 2 from J, leaving 14 bases between them. This CDR3 is 14 amino acids long. Per the germline V gene, CDR1 is GTSNPN and CDR2 is SVGIG (reference sequence). Assay: immunoSEQ multiplex PCR; the TCRdb copy retains only in-frame clones and omits some. Of 95,000 to 150,000 clones listed, approximately 85% are singletons. Time point described: peripheral blood 6 weeks after treatment start. The origin of this receptor is a man aged 45 to 65 with urothelial cancer. This specimen was PBMCs, taken around atezolizumab (anti-PD-L1) treatment. The rearrangement uses TRBV30 and TRBJ2-3; TRBD1 might be the D (6 bases). The CDR3 DNA sequence: TGTGCCTGGTGCCAGACAGGTCCCACAGATACGCAGTATTTT. It is translated as CAWCQTGPTDTQYF.